A selection of T cell receptor beta chains follows, all from one sample in a study of identical twins. TCRdb recomputed calls from the 5' RACE reads with MiXCR, one row per CDR3 protein. Altogether about 660,000 distinct CDR3 sequences are present, 8.6% being singletons, with the ten largest covering around 0.98%. The same data also went into a second study, on yellow fever vaccine responses in identical twins.

Input material: PBMCs. These receptors were obtained from a woman under 30 in good health. Both conserved end residues are part of each CDR3. Fields, in order: D gene, J gene, V gene, clone size, CDR3 protein, CDR3 DNA. D genes are given only for firm matches. Size is omitted from some rows. Given values are once, few, many or a class for expanded clones.

d_call: TRBD2
j_call: TRBJ2-5
v_call: TRBV5-1
clone_size: -
cdr3_aa: CASSHGTSGTQETQYF
cdr3_nt: TGCGCCAGCAGCCACGGGACTAGCGGTACCCAAGAGACCCAGTACTTC

d_call: -
j_call: TRBJ1-1
v_call: TRBV4-1
clone_size: -
cdr3_aa: CASSQAGASKVPFF
cdr3_nt: TGCGCCAGCAGCCAAGCCGGGGCCTCAAAGGTTCCTTTCTTT

d_call: TRBD1
j_call: TRBJ2-3
v_call: TRBV25-1
clone_size: -
cdr3_aa: CASERQGGSTDTQYF
cdr3_nt: TGTGCCAGCGAAAGACAGGGTGGTAGCACAGATACGCAGTATTTT

d_call: -
j_call: TRBJ2-7
v_call: TRBV4-1
clone_size: -
cdr3_aa: CASSRYQGYEQYF
cdr3_nt: TGCGCCAGCAGCCGCTATCAGGGCTACGAGCAGTACTTC

d_call: -
j_call: TRBJ2-3
v_call: TRBV6-5
clone_size: few
cdr3_aa: CASSNPSRSDTQYF
cdr3_nt: TGTGCCAGCAGTAACCCCAGTAGGTCAGATACGCAGTATTTT

d_call: TRBD2
j_call: TRBJ2-1
v_call: TRBV6-4
clone_size: few
cdr3_aa: CASSTSGGGNNEQFF
cdr3_nt: TGTGCCAGCAGTACCTCCGGCGGGGGGAACAATGAGCAGTTCTTC

d_call: TRBD2
j_call: TRBJ2-1
v_call: TRBV7-9
clone_size: many
cdr3_aa: CASSLTGGRYNEQFF
cdr3_nt: TGTGCCAGCAGCTTAACGGGGGGGCGATACAATGAGCAGTTCTTC

d_call: -
j_call: TRBJ2-3
v_call: TRBV9
clone_size: -
cdr3_aa: CASSVTGRITDTQYF
cdr3_nt: TGTGCCAGCAGCGTTACAGGGCGGATCACAGATACGCAGTATTTT

d_call: -
j_call: TRBJ2-1
v_call: TRBV12-3/TRBV12-4
clone_size: many
cdr3_aa: CASSSFVLGNEQFF
cdr3_nt: TGTGCCAGCAGTTCCTTCGTTCTAGGCAATGAGCAGTTCTTC

d_call: -
j_call: TRBJ2-5
v_call: TRBV20-1
clone_size: few
cdr3_aa: CSAKAASLGTQYF
cdr3_nt: TGCAGTGCTAAGGCTGCGTCGTTGGGGACCCAGTACTTC

d_call: TRBD1
j_call: TRBJ2-7
v_call: TRBV28
clone_size: many
cdr3_aa: CASRTTGTGINEQYF
cdr3_nt: TGTGCCAGCAGGACAACCGGGACAGGGATAAACGAGCAGTACTTC

d_call: TRBD1
j_call: TRBJ2-3
v_call: TRBV27
clone_size: -
cdr3_aa: CASGYGQGRTDTQYF
cdr3_nt: TGTGCCAGCGGCTACGGACAGGGCAGGACAGATACGCAGTATTTT

d_call: TRBD2
j_call: TRBJ2-5
v_call: TRBV7-2
clone_size: few
cdr3_aa: CASTQRTLAGGETQYF
cdr3_nt: TGTGCCAGCACCCAGCGGACTCTAGCGGGGGGGGAGACCCAGTACTTC

d_call: -
j_call: TRBJ2-7
v_call: TRBV2
clone_size: -
cdr3_aa: CASSEVRVYEQYF
cdr3_nt: TGTGCCAGCAGTGAAGTTCGAGTCTACGAGCAGTACTTC

d_call: -
j_call: TRBJ1-5
v_call: TRBV7-2
clone_size: few
cdr3_aa: CASSTFHDQPQHF
cdr3_nt: TGTGCCAGCAGCACGTTCCACGATCAGCCCCAGCATTTT

d_call: -
j_call: TRBJ2-1
v_call: TRBV19
clone_size: -
cdr3_aa: CATVQGLTYNEQFF
cdr3_nt: TGTGCCACAGTTCAGGGACTGACCTACAATGAGCAGTTCTTC

d_call: TRBD2
j_call: TRBJ2-7
v_call: TRBV7-2
clone_size: few
cdr3_aa: CASSTGLAGGYEQYF
cdr3_nt: TGTGCCAGCAGCACCGGACTAGCGGGAGGCTACGAGCAGTACTTC

d_call: -
j_call: TRBJ2-7
v_call: TRBV12-3/TRBV12-4
clone_size: few
cdr3_aa: CASSLGIQLFYEQYF
cdr3_nt: TGTGCCAGCAGTTTGGGAATCCAACTCTTCTACGAGCAGTACTTC

d_call: -
j_call: TRBJ2-4
v_call: TRBV9
clone_size: -
cdr3_aa: CASSVEGYRQGAKNIQYF
cdr3_nt: TGTGCCAGCAGCGTAGAAGGCTATCGGCAGGGAGCCAAAAACATTCAGTACTTC

d_call: -
j_call: TRBJ2-5
v_call: TRBV20-1
clone_size: many
cdr3_aa: CSAREGRQFQETQYF
cdr3_nt: TGCAGTGCTAGAGAGGGGAGGCAGTTCCAAGAGACCCAGTACTTC

d_call: TRBD2
j_call: TRBJ2-3
v_call: TRBV20-1
clone_size: few
cdr3_aa: CSASRAGVINTQYF
cdr3_nt: TGCAGTGCTAGCCGAGCGGGGGTGATAAATACGCAGTATTTT

d_call: -
j_call: TRBJ1-5
v_call: TRBV19
clone_size: -
cdr3_aa: CASSGTVYSNQPQHF
cdr3_nt: TGTGCCAGTAGTGGAACTGTTTATAGCAATCAGCCCCAGCATTTT

d_call: TRBD2
j_call: TRBJ2-1
v_call: TRBV6-5
clone_size: -
cdr3_aa: CASSYVSSGRANEQFF
cdr3_nt: TGTGCCAGCAGTTACGTTTCCAGCGGGAGGGCCAATGAGCAGTTCTTC

d_call: -
j_call: TRBJ1-4
v_call: TRBV2
clone_size: few
cdr3_aa: CASSEGTSTEKLFF
cdr3_nt: TGTGCCAGCAGTGAGGGGACGTCGACCGAAAAACTGTTTTTT

d_call: TRBD2
j_call: TRBJ2-2
v_call: TRBV10-3
clone_size: -
cdr3_aa: CAISEPLAGNTGELFF
cdr3_nt: TGTGCCATCAGTGAGCCCTTAGCGGGAAACACCGGGGAGCTGTTTTTT

d_call: -
j_call: TRBJ2-7
v_call: TRBV7-9
clone_size: -
cdr3_aa: CASSLNPTGSSYEQYF
cdr3_nt: TGTGCCAGCAGCTTAAACCCTACAGGGTCTTCCTACGAGCAGTACTTC

d_call: TRBD2
j_call: TRBJ2-7
v_call: TRBV28
clone_size: -
cdr3_aa: CASSQRGLDEQYF
cdr3_nt: TGTGCCAGCAGTCAGCGGGGGCTTGACGAGCAGTACTTC

d_call: -
j_call: TRBJ1-1
v_call: TRBV4-3
clone_size: few
cdr3_aa: CASSQVPGLSEAFF
cdr3_nt: TGCGCCAGCAGCCAAGTCCCGGGGCTCTCTGAAGCTTTCTTT

d_call: -
j_call: TRBJ1-5
v_call: TRBV12-3/TRBV12-4
clone_size: many
cdr3_aa: CASSLSAGSNQPQHF
cdr3_nt: TGTGCCAGCAGTTTAAGCGCAGGGAGCAATCAGCCCCAGCATTTT

d_call: -
j_call: TRBJ2-1
v_call: TRBV6-1
clone_size: many
cdr3_aa: CASTGYSSLPVPNEQFF
cdr3_nt: TGTGCAAGCACGGGGTACTCCAGCCTCCCGGTTCCCAATGAGCAGTTCTTC

d_call: TRBD2
j_call: TRBJ2-5
v_call: TRBV20-1
clone_size: many
cdr3_aa: CSAPFSGGLKETQYF
cdr3_nt: TGCAGTGCACCCTTTAGCGGGGGGCTGAAGGAGACCCAGTACTTC

d_call: -
j_call: TRBJ2-3
v_call: TRBV20-1
clone_size: -
cdr3_aa: CSAPGLILRGTDTQYF
cdr3_nt: TGCAGTGCTCCCGGGCTAATCTTGAGGGGCACAGATACGCAGTATTTT

d_call: TRBD1
j_call: TRBJ1-1
v_call: TRBV7-2
clone_size: many
cdr3_aa: CASSPTGQGTEAFF
cdr3_nt: TGTGCCAGCAGCCCGACAGGGCAGGGGACTGAAGCTTTCTTT

d_call: -
j_call: TRBJ1-5
v_call: TRBV5-1
clone_size: -
cdr3_aa: CASSLDSGSNQPQHF
cdr3_nt: TGCGCCAGCAGCTTGGACAGTGGGAGCAATCAGCCCCAGCATTTT

d_call: TRBD2
j_call: TRBJ2-7
v_call: TRBV28
clone_size: -
cdr3_aa: CASSGTSGRLEQYF
cdr3_nt: TGTGCCAGCAGTGGGACTAGCGGGAGGCTTGAGCAGTACTTC

d_call: -
j_call: TRBJ2-7
v_call: TRBV7-2
clone_size: many
cdr3_aa: CASSDRGTGPYEQYF
cdr3_nt: TGTGCCAGCAGCGATAGAGGCACTGGGCCCTACGAGCAGTACTTC

d_call: -
j_call: TRBJ2-1
v_call: TRBV7-9
clone_size: -
cdr3_aa: CASRHKDNEQFF
cdr3_nt: TGTGCCAGCAGACACAAAGACAATGAGCAGTTCTTC

d_call: TRBD1
j_call: TRBJ2-3
v_call: TRBV7-2
clone_size: many
cdr3_aa: CASSPGQATTDTQYF
cdr3_nt: TGTGCCAGCAGCCCGGGACAGGCGACCACAGATACGCAGTATTTT

d_call: TRBD2
j_call: TRBJ2-5
v_call: TRBV4-2
clone_size: many
cdr3_aa: CASSLGTSGGEETQYF
cdr3_nt: TGTGCCAGCAGCTTGGGGACTAGCGGGGGGGAAGAGACCCAGTACTTC

d_call: -
j_call: TRBJ1-5
v_call: TRBV20-1
clone_size: many
cdr3_aa: CSASRSNQPQHF
cdr3_nt: TGCAGTGCTAGCCGGTCCAATCAGCCCCAGCATTTT

d_call: -
j_call: TRBJ2-3
v_call: TRBV7-9
clone_size: many
cdr3_aa: CASSPGVNADTQYF
cdr3_nt: TGTGCCAGCAGCCCAGGTGTGAATGCAGATACGCAGTATTTT

d_call: -
j_call: TRBJ1-5
v_call: TRBV6-1
clone_size: few
cdr3_aa: CARAFLVYQPQHF
cdr3_nt: TGTGCCAGGGCGTTTTTGGTGTATCAGCCCCAGCATTTT

d_call: -
j_call: TRBJ2-3
v_call: TRBV25-1
clone_size: -
cdr3_aa: CASSDRTATDTQYF
cdr3_nt: TGTGCCAGCAGTGACCGGACAGCCACAGATACGCAGTATTTT

d_call: -
j_call: TRBJ1-3
v_call: TRBV12-3/TRBV12-4
clone_size: few
cdr3_aa: CASIGTPGNTIYF
cdr3_nt: TGTGCCAGCATCGGAACTCCTGGAAACACCATATATTTT

d_call: -
j_call: TRBJ2-7
v_call: TRBV27
clone_size: many
cdr3_aa: CASSGRDSYEQYF
cdr3_nt: TGTGCCAGCAGTGGACGGGACTCCTACGAGCAGTACTTC

d_call: TRBD2
j_call: TRBJ2-1
v_call: TRBV4-3
clone_size: once
cdr3_aa: CASSQSSGGSYNEQFF
cdr3_nt: TGCGCCAGCAGCCAGTCTAGCGGAGGCTCCTACAATGAGCAGTTCTTC

d_call: -
j_call: TRBJ1-2
v_call: TRBV6-1
clone_size: -
cdr3_aa: CASSRGFLDSYYGYTF
cdr3_nt: TGTGCCAGCAGTAGAGGGTTCCTTGACAGTTACTATGGCTACACCTTC

d_call: -
j_call: TRBJ1-5
v_call: TRBV9
clone_size: many
cdr3_aa: CASSVGGTGYQPQHF
cdr3_nt: TGTGCCAGCAGCGTAGGAGGTACAGGGTATCAGCCCCAGCATTTT

d_call: -
j_call: TRBJ2-5
v_call: TRBV4-3
clone_size: few
cdr3_aa: CASSQSGLYQETQYF
cdr3_nt: TGCGCCAGCAGCCAATCCGGACTGTATCAAGAGACCCAGTACTTC

d_call: TRBD1
j_call: TRBJ2-2
v_call: TRBV9
clone_size: many
cdr3_aa: CASSPRTGFGGELFF
cdr3_nt: TGTGCCAGCAGCCCCCGGACAGGGTTTGGCGGGGAGCTGTTTTTT

d_call: -
j_call: TRBJ2-4
v_call: TRBV6-2/TRBV6-3
clone_size: -
cdr3_aa: CASSRPRGAKNIQYF
cdr3_nt: TGTGCCAGCAGCCGGCCCCGAGGAGCCAAAAACATTCAGTACTTC

d_call: -
j_call: TRBJ1-1
v_call: TRBV6-5
clone_size: few
cdr3_aa: CASSNTVEAFF
cdr3_nt: TGTGCCAGCAGTAACACAGTGGAAGCTTTCTTT

d_call: -
j_call: TRBJ1-3
v_call: TRBV12-3/TRBV12-4
clone_size: many
cdr3_aa: CASIQPQGSGNTIYF
cdr3_nt: TGTGCCAGCATTCAACCACAGGGCTCTGGAAACACCATATATTTT

d_call: -
j_call: TRBJ1-2
v_call: TRBV4-3
clone_size: many
cdr3_aa: CASSLRTDWDYGYTF
cdr3_nt: TGCGCCAGCAGCCTTCGGACGGATTGGGACTATGGCTACACCTTC

d_call: -
j_call: TRBJ2-3
v_call: TRBV9
clone_size: -
cdr3_aa: CASSVGLDTQYF
cdr3_nt: TGTGCCAGCAGCGTTGGTTTAGATACGCAGTATTTT

d_call: -
j_call: TRBJ2-5
v_call: TRBV30
clone_size: few
cdr3_aa: CAWSVTELGTQYF
cdr3_nt: TGTGCCTGGAGTGTAACCGAGCTCGGGACCCAGTACTTC

d_call: -
j_call: TRBJ2-1
v_call: TRBV29-1
clone_size: few
cdr3_aa: CSVVDTSYNEQFF
cdr3_nt: TGCAGCGTTGTAGACACGTCCTACAATGAGCAGTTCTTC

d_call: TRBD1
j_call: TRBJ1-5
v_call: TRBV28
clone_size: -
cdr3_aa: CASSKTGVNNQPQHF
cdr3_nt: TGTGCCAGCAGCAAAACAGGGGTCAACAATCAGCCCCAGCATTTT

d_call: -
j_call: TRBJ2-1
v_call: TRBV18
clone_size: -
cdr3_aa: CASSPPSGSGYNEQFF
cdr3_nt: TGTGCCAGCTCACCACCGTCCGGGTCAGGATACAATGAGCAGTTCTTC

d_call: -
j_call: TRBJ1-1
v_call: TRBV20-1
clone_size: -
cdr3_aa: CSASWQLGAFF
cdr3_nt: TGCAGTGCTAGTTGGCAGCTTGGGGCTTTCTTT